Shown below are 27 T cell receptor beta chains from a single sample sequenced in a study of cytomegalovirus exposure and HLA in healthy donors. Measured with immunoSEQ multiplex PCR; TCRdb has only the in-frame clones, and not every one. The sample contains about 130,000 clones, about nine tenths of which appear only once. Sequencing was performed on PBMCs. These receptors all come from a man aged 25 to 45 in good health and CMV-seronegative.

V and J are TRBV7-9 and TRBJ2-2, with a weak D call TRBD2 (5 bases). V was pared by 5 bases and J by 3 bases, with 13 bases between. Germline V gene sequence: CDR1 SEHNR, CDR2 FQNEAQ (reference sequence). The CDR3 runs to 15 residues. The CDR3 DNA sequence: TGTGCCAGCAGCCCGGACTTACTTTACACCGGGGAGCTGTTTTTT. Translation: CASSPDLLYTGELFF.

The CDR3 DNA reads as TGCGCCAGCAGCTTTGGAAATGGAGGTGAGCAGTTCTTC. Amino acid sequence: CASSFGNGGEQFF. This chain uses TRBV5-1 with TRBJ2-1; D is perhaps TRBD2 (5 bases). The CDR3 is 13 amino acids. V was trimmed by 2 bases and J by 9 bases, leaving 12 bases between them. CDR1 and CDR2 from the germline V gene are SGHRS and YFSETQ.

The chain couples TRBV27 to TRBJ2-1; possibly TRBD1 for D (6 bases). V was pared by 5 bases and J by 4 bases, with 15 bases between. Germline V gives CDR1 MNHEY, CDR2 SMNVEV (reference sequence). This CDR3 contains 15 residues. CDR3 sequence: CASSLQTGMYNEQFF. CDR3 nucleotides: TGTGCCAGCAGTCTCCAGACAGGCATGTACAATGAGCAGTTCTTC.

The chain recombines TRBV10-3 with TRBJ2-5; 9 bases fit TRBD2. Germline loops: CDR1 ENHRY, CDR2 SYGVKD. After removal of 4 bases from V and 5 bases from J, the junction contained 8 bases not matched to a gene. The CDR3 is 15 residues long. In DNA form, the CDR3 reads TGTGCCATCAGTGCCAGCGGGGGGATCGGGGAGACCCAGTACTTC. Protein product: CAISASGGIGETQYF.

This clone has only one observation. The chain employs TRBV27 and TRBJ2-5; D gene uncertain. V was cut by 0 bases and J by 2 bases, with 7 bases left in between. The germline gives CDR1 MNHEY, CDR2 SMNVEV (reference sequence). This CDR3 has 14 amino acids. CDR3 nucleotides: TGTGCCAGCAGTTTATCTGGGCAGCAAGAGACCCAGTACTTC. Protein product: CASSLSGQQETQYF.

V usage is TRBV7-9 and J usage is TRBJ2-3; 8 bases align to TRBD1. With V trimmed by 4 bases and J by 2 bases, 8 bases remained unmatched. The CDR3 runs 16 residues. CDR1 and CDR2 (germline): SEHNR, FQNEAQ (reference sequence). The CDR3 is CASSSDRGPLTDTQYF. CDR3 nucleotide sequence: TGTGCCAGCAGCTCAGACAGGGGACCCCTCACAGATACGCAGTATTTT.

The chain uses TRBV7-9 and TRBJ2-1; possible D gene TRBD1, 5 bases. The CDR3 totals 12 residues. Deletions cut 3 bases from V and 7 bases from J, with 7 bases between. Germline V gene sequence: CDR1 SEHNR, CDR2 FQNEAQ (reference sequence). The CDR3 bases are TGTGCCAGCAGCTTTAGGGGAAATGAGCAGTTCTTC. Its translation: CASSFRGNEQFF.

The V gene is TRBV7-8, the J gene TRBJ1-2, with D possibly matching TRBD1 (5 bases). Trimming took 1 base from V and 4 from J, leaving 10 bases between them. Germline values: CDR1 SGHVS, CDR2 FQNEAQ. The CDR3 contains 14 residues. CDR3 amino acids: CASSLDPGPYGYTF. DNA for the CDR3: TGTGCCAGCAGCTTAGACCCAGGGCCCTATGGCTACACCTTC.

This clone appeared a single time. The V gene is TRBV7-9, the J gene TRBJ2-7, with a tentative D call TRBD2 (7 bases). V lost 5 bases and J lost 0, with 14 bases in between. This CDR3 comprises 15 residues. Germline V lookup: CDR1 SEHNR, CDR2 FQNEAQ (reference sequence). CDR3 residues: CASSRTGGSSYEQYF. CDR3 coding DNA: TGTGCCAGCAGCAGGACGGGGGGCAGCTCCTACGAGCAGTACTTC.

This chain joins TRBV5-1 and TRBJ2-7, with 12 positions matching TRBD1. This CDR3 region has 16 residues. Germline V CDR1 and CDR2: SGHRS, YFSETQ. With V trimmed by 3 bases and J by 4 bases, 8 bases remained unmatched. As DNA, the CDR3 is TGCGCCAGCAGCTACGACGGGACAGGGGGCTCGTACGAGCAGTACTTC. The encoded protein is CASSYDGTGGSYEQYF.

The chain links TRBV6-5 to TRBJ1-5, with D maybe TRBD1 (5 bases). From germline, CDR1 is MNHEY and CDR2 SVGAGI. V dropped 0 bases and J dropped 4 bases, with 10 bases sitting between them. The CDR3 sequence is 15 residues long. The CDR3 DNA reads as TGTGCCAGCAGTTACTCTGGGGCAGGGAATCAGCCCCAGCATTTT. This codes for CASSYSGAGNQPQHF.

The chain is built from TRBV27 and TRBJ1-1, with D possibly TRBD1 on 5 matching bases. Germline lookup yields CDR1 MNHEY and CDR2 SMNVEV (reference sequence). This CDR3 has 14 amino acids. V lost 0 bases and J 5 bases, leaving 10 bases between the germline ends. The CDR3 DNA reads TGTGCCAGCAGTTTATCAGGGGAAGGTACTGAAGCTTTCTTT. Translation gives CASSLSGEGTEAFF.

V and J are TRBV2 and TRBJ1-5; D possibly corresponds to TRBD1 (5 bases). Trimming took off 7 bases at V and 4 bases at J, with 14 bases between the two ends. Germline V gene lookup returns CDR1 SNHLY and CDR2 FYNNEI. The CDR3 extends over 14 amino acids. CDR3 protein: CASTWGVKNQPQHF. The CDR3 DNA is TGTGCCAGCACATGGGGGGTGAAGAATCAGCCCCAGCATTTT.

The chain recombines TRBV25-1 with TRBJ1-1; 7 positions agree with TRBD1. J was trimmed by 7 bases and V by 4 bases; bases with no gene match: 9. Germline V gives CDR1 MGHDK, CDR2 SYGVNS. This CDR3 spans 14 amino acids. The CDR3 here is CASSGLDRDLEAFF. The CDR3 nucleotides read TGTGCCAGCAGTGGGCTCGACAGGGACCTTGAAGCTTTCTTT.

This sequence joins TRBV2 and TRBJ1-4; no clear D gene. CDR3 length equals 15 residues. Germline values: CDR1 SNHLY, CDR2 FYNNEI. Trimming removed 7 bases from V and 4 bases from J, with 16 bases in between. The CDR3 is CASTGRGLSNEKLFF. CDR3 nucleotide sequence: TGTGCCAGCACCGGGAGAGGACTGAGTAATGAAAAACTGTTTTTT.

The chain is built from TRBV4-3 and TRBJ2-7; 8 bases map to TRBD1. The CDR3 extends over 14 amino acids. With V trimmed by 3 bases and J by 2 bases, 3 bases remained unmatched. Germline values: CDR1 LGHNA, CDR2 YSLEER. The CDR3 bases are TGCGCCAGCAGCCAGTACAGGGGGACCTACGAGCAGTACTTC. It specifies CASSQYRGTYEQYF.

V is TRBV6-1 and J is TRBJ2-1, with 7 nucleotides matching TRBD2. The germline gives CDR1 MNHNS, CDR2 SASEGT. J was trimmed by 6 bases and V by 5 bases; bases with no gene match: 7. The CDR3 totals 14 residues. CDR3 nucleotides: TGTGCCAGCAGTCACCGGGACTACCTCAATGAGCAGTTCTTC. As protein: CASSHRDYLNEQFF.

The CDR3 loop is CASSRPDRPFYEQYF. The CDR3 DNA reads as TGTGCCAGCAGCCGACCGGACAGGCCCTTCTACGAGCAGTACTTC. J is TRBJ2-7 and V is TRBV5-6; 7 positions match TRBD1. CDR3 length: 15 residues. Unmatched junction bases numbered 10, after V lost 4 bases and J lost 3 bases. Per the germline V gene, CDR1 is SGHDT and CDR2 is YYEEEE.

The chain is built from TRBV2 and TRBJ1-2; 7 nucleotides line up with TRBD1. Trimming removed 5 bases from V and 8 bases from J; junction bases left unmatched: 8. Per germline, CDR1 SNHLY and CDR2 FYNNEI. This CDR3 contains 13 residues. CDR3 DNA: TGTGCCAGCAGTAAAGACAGGGCGGAAGGCTACACCTTC. As protein: CASSKDRAEGYTF.

In its sample, this clone was seen a few times. This chain uses TRBV10-3 with TRBJ1-2, with unresolved D. Germline CDR1 and CDR2: ENHRY and SYGVKD. V was cut by 6 bases and J by 7 bases, with 12 bases left in between. The CDR3 runs to 12 residues. In DNA form, the CDR3 reads TGTGCCATCAGCGCTTTCTGGAGTGGCTACACCTTC. It yields the protein CAISAFWSGYTF.

Only a few counts were recorded for this clone. The chain joins TRBV28 to TRBJ1-5; D uncertain. V shed 6 bases and J shed 5 bases, with 8 bases lying between them. Germline-derived CDR1 and CDR2 are MDHEN and SYDVKM. The CDR3 runs to 12 residues. In DNA, the CDR3 is TGTGCCAGCAGCAAGGAGTATCAGCCCCAGCATTTT. This codes for CASSKEYQPQHF. Full variable domain (rest looked up from reference TRBV28 and TRBJ1-5): DVKVTQSSRYLVKRTGEKVFLECVQDMDHENMFWYRQDPGLGLRLIYFSYDVKMKEKGDIPEGYSVSREKKERFSLILESASTNQTSMYLCASSKEYQPQHFGDGTRLSIL.

The chain is built from TRBV4-2 and TRBJ2-7; 7 nucleotides line up with TRBD2. Trimming at V came to 1 base and at J to 4 bases, leaving 7 bases not matched to a gene. The CDR3 loop spans 15 amino acids. In germline, CDR1 is LGHNA, CDR2 YNFKEQ. The CDR3 nucleotides read TGTGCCAGCAGCCAAGGGACTAGTCTTTTGTACGAGCAGTACTTC. It translates to CASSQGTSLLYEQYF.

V usage is TRBV28 and J usage is TRBJ2-3, with TRBD1 as a possible D gene (5 bases). V gave up 9 bases and J gave up 8 bases, with 15 bases separating them. Germline V CDR1 and CDR2: MDHEN, SYDVKM. The CDR3 runs to 12 residues. The DNA for the CDR3 is TGTGCCAGTGATCAGGGATTGGGTACGCAGTATTTT. It specifies CASDQGLGTQYF. Full variable domain (rest looked up from reference TRBV28 and TRBJ2-3): DVKVTQSSRYLVKRTGEKVFLECVQDMDHENMFWYRQDPGLGLRLIYFSYDVKMKEKGDIPEGYSVSREKKERFSLILESASTNQTSMYLCASDQGLGTQYFGPGTRLTVL.

The J gene is TRBJ1-2, the V gene TRBV7-9, with a tentative D call TRBD1 (6 bases). This CDR3 is built from 14 residues. CDR1 is SEHNR, CDR2 FQNEAQ, per germline (reference sequence). V lost 5 bases and J 8 bases, leaving 18 bases between the germline ends. CDR3 sequence: CASSQGQALLGYTF. The CDR3 DNA reads TGTGCCAGCAGCCAGGGGCAGGCCCTCTTAGGCTACACCTTC. Drawing the rest from reference TRBV7-9 and TRBJ1-2, the complete variable domain is DTGVSQNPRHKITKRGQNVTFRCDPISEHNRLYWYRQTLGQGPEFLTYFQNEAQLEKSRLLSDRFSAERPKGSFSTLEIQRTEQGDSAMYLCASSQGQALLGYTFGSGTRLTVV.

The V gene is TRBV9, the J gene TRBJ1-3; no clear D. The V and J ends lost 5 bases and 0 bases respectively, with 6 bases between them. From germline, CDR1 is SGDLS and CDR2 YYNGEE. This CDR3 has 13 residues. CDR3 DNA: TGTGCCAGCAGTCCCATCTCTGGAAACACCATATATTTT. It specifies CASSPISGNTIYF.

The table lists this clone with a count of one. The chain joins TRBV4-1 to TRBJ1-5; TRBD1 aligns across 7 bases. Trimming removed 0 bases from V and 3 bases from J; junction bases left unmatched: 8. There are 17 residues in the CDR3. Germline values: CDR1 MGHRA, CDR2 YSYEKL. CDR3 in amino acids: CASSQDTWQGDNQPQHF. CDR3 bases: TGCGCCAGCAGCCAAGATACGTGGCAGGGGGACAATCAGCCCCAGCATTTT.

V gene TRBV2 combines with J gene TRBJ2-2; D is possibly TRBD2 (5 bases). The germline CDR1 and CDR2 sequences are SNHLY and FYNNEI. V lost 6 bases and J 1 base, leaving 18 bases between the germline ends. The CDR3 length is 17 residues. The DNA of the CDR3 is TGTGCCAGCAGGGAAACTCTTGTCGGGGAGAACACCGGGGAGCTGTTTTTT. Protein product: CASRETLVGENTGELFF. Supplemented by reference TRBV2 and TRBJ2-2, the full variable domain reads EPEVTQTPSHQVTQMGQEVILRCVPISNHLYFYWYRQILGQKVEFLVSFYNNEISEKSEIFDDQFSVERPDGSNFTLKIRSTKLEDSAMYFCASRETLVGENTGELFFGEGSRLTVL.